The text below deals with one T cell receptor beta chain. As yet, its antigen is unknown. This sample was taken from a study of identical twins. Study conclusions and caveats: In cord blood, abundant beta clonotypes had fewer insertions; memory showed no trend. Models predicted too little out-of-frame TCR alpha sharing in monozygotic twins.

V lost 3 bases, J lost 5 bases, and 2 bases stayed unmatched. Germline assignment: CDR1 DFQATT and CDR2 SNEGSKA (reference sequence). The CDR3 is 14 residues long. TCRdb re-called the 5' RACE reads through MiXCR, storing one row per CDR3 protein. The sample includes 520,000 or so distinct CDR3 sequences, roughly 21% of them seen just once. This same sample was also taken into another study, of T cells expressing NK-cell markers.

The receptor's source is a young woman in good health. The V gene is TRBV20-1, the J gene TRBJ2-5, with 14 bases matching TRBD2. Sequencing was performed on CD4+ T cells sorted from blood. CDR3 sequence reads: CSARGLAGVETQYF. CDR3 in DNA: TGCAGTGCTAGGGGACTAGCGGGAGTGGAGACCCAGTACTTC.